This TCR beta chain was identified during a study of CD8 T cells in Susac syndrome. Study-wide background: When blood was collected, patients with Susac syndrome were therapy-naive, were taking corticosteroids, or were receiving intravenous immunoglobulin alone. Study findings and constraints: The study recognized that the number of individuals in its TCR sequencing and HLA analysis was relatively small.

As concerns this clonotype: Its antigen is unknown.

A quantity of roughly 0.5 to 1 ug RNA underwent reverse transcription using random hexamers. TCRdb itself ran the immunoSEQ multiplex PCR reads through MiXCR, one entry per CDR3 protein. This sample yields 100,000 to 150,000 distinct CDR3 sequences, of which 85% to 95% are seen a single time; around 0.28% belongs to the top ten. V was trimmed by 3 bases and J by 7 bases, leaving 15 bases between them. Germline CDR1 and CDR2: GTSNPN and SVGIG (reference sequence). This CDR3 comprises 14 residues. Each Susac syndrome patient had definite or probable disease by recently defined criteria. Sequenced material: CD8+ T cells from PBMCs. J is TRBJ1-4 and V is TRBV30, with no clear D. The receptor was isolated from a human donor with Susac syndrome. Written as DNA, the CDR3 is TGTGCCTGGAGCCATCCAGCAGAGGGTGAAAAACTGTTTTTT. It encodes CAWSHPAEGEKLFF.